A single T cell receptor beta chain is shown here with its context. This specimen comes from a study of blood T cell repertoires in COVID-19. Sequencing used immunoSEQ multiplex PCR; TCRdb keeps in-frame clones, though not all of them. Of some 120,000 clones listed, around 80% are singletons. Input material: peripheral blood. The receptor comes from a man aged 70 or older with acute or convalescent COVID-19.

In DNA, the CDR3 is TGTGCCAGCAGCTTATCAGCAGGGGGCATCACCGGGGAGCTGTTTTTT. Protein sequence: CASSLSAGGITGELFF. The chain is built from TRBV11-3 and TRBJ2-2, with 8 bases identical to TRBD1. Trimming cost V 2 bases and J 4 bases; bases outside gene matches: 6. The germline V gene has CDR1 SGHNT and CDR2 YENEEA. The CDR3 runs 16 residues.